This T cell receptor (beta chain) is from a study of response to subunit inactivated influenza vaccine. Study-level results: That few new T cells are recruited by each seasonal influenza vaccination was the authors' suggestion.

Details on this clonotype: Its cognate antigen is unknown.

TCRdb itself ran the RT-PCR reads through MiXCR, one entry per CDR3 protein. Of 530,000 or so distinct CDR3 sequences in the sample, roughly 23% were seen once. V lost 6 bases to trimming and J lost 0 bases; unmatched junction nucleotides: 1. The CDR3 is 14 residues long. From germline, CDR1 is MNHNS and CDR2 SASEGT. The chain recombines TRBV6-1 with TRBJ1-2; 10 bases align to TRBD1. The sequence came from a man between 50 and 59 years old who received an inactivated influenza vaccine. The specimen was CD4+ T cells sorted from PBMCs, collected roughly 5 days after vaccination. This CDR3 reads CASRGTGANYGYTF. The CDR3 bases are TGTGCCAGCAGGGGGACAGGGGCTAACTATGGCTACACCTTC.